The 4 T cell receptor beta chains in this list originate from one sample, sequenced in a study of CD8 T cells in ankylosing spondylitis. Study-wide findings and caveats: Seemingly characteristic of ankylosing spondylitis blood was a TCR beta motif consisting of 7 or 8 highly homologous variants.

Their antigen targets remain unknown. From the 5' RACE reads, TCRdb called clonotypes with MiXCR, one entry per CDR3 protein. This table holds some 400,000 distinct CDR3 sequences, 20% to 25% found once. Sequencing used blood, either unsorted or a sorted T cell fraction (not recorded which). These receptors were collected from a male donor with ankylosing spondylitis.

Only one count was recorded for this clonotype. The gene calls are TRBV18 and TRBJ2-3; 10 bases line up with TRBD1. Germline CDR1 KGHSH, CDR2 LQKENI. V was pared by 4 bases and J by 3 bases, with 7 bases of the junction left unmatched. CDR3 length equals 16 residues. This CDR3 is CASSLRTGGITDTQYF. As DNA, the CDR3 is TGTGCCAGCTCACTCCGGACAGGGGGAATTACAGATACGCAGTATTTT.

The V and J genes are TRBV4-1 and TRBJ2-1; 11 bases fit TRBD2. Germline assignment: CDR1 MGHRA and CDR2 YSYEKL. This CDR3 is 15 amino acids long. Trimming took 1 base from V and 7 from J; bases not matched to a gene: 3. The DNA for the CDR3 is TGCGCCAGCAGCCAAGGCCGACTAGCGGGGAATGAGCAGTTCTTC. Translation: CASSQGRLAGNEQFF.

The chain has TRBV10-3 and TRBJ2-7, with D uncertain. The CDR3 extends over 11 amino acids. V lost 6 bases and J 2 bases, leaving 5 bases between the germline ends. Germline V gene lookup returns CDR1 ENHRY and CDR2 SYGVKD. DNA for the CDR3: TGTGCCATCAGGACCACCTACGAGCAGTACTTC. Translated, it gives CAIRTTYEQYF.

This clonotype was counted between two and nine times. The chain carries TRBV20-1 and TRBJ2-5, with 12 bases lining up with TRBD2. The germline gives CDR1 DFQATT, CDR2 SNEGSKA (reference sequence). V trimming: 7 bases; J trimming: 5 bases; junction bases outside the gene matches: 8. CDR3 length: 14 amino acids. CDR3 sequence (DNA): TGCAGTGGACTAGCGGGAGCGGTTAGGGAGACCCAGTACTTC. This codes for CSGLAGAVRETQYF.